This T cell receptor beta chain is from a study of identifying expanded T cells in peripheral blood (dated by TCRdb to between 2018 and 2021). About the investigation overall: Technical replicates were generated by sequencing separate aliquots of the same genomic DNA pool, with four replicates compared pairwise.

TCRbeta CDR3 regions were profiled by bias-controlled multiplex PCR amplification of genomic DNA with the immunoSEQ Assay. Concerning the study's data processing: The absolute abundance of each unique TCRbeta CDR3 region was quantified after sequences were collapsed and filtered. Differential abundance was tested with a binomial (Fisher-equivalent) model and with a beta-binomial model adding time-dependent variance fitted from healthy donors. Any clone with fewer than 5 combined templates was excluded, and a clone was called differentially abundant if its Benjamini-Hochberg FDR was below 0.01. Using the form v = (b*log(k)+a)^2, the beta-binomial variance was modeled as a function of the total template count across the two samples. As stored in TCRdb, this immuneACCESS dataset retains in-frame rearrangements with V and J assigned. A fraction of the clones does not appear; measured against another copy, unresolved V genes explain less than half of the discrepancy, and the remainder lacks a known reason. That table furnishes V, J and clone size, whereas the DNA furnished D and trimming. The sample records around 47,000 clones, around 82% of which are singletons. The top ten clones comprise about 14% of the sample.

About this clone itself: Its antigen specificity is not known. Qualities for individual bases were not recorded, and no much larger clone is one base off.

There are 17 amino acids in the CDR3, from cysteine to phenylalanine inclusive. Only the CDR3 region is kept as DNA, spanning 51 bases read in frame from base 1. Germline trimming amounts to 6 bases on V and 1 base on J, with 12 as the count of junction bases outside the gene matches. For CDR1 and CDR2, the germline V gene (reference sequence) lists MNHEY and SMNVEV. Study-level results and caveats: The beta-binomial model significantly reduced the number of clones called differentially abundant and the false-positive rate across all healthy-donor time intervals. It was expected by the authors that biological variance in healthy repertoires might increase further over much longer intervals, such as months to years. Variance in clone template counts between approximately two-week samples significantly increased with total template count across all healthy donors. Roughly 1.2 differentially abundant clones were flagged by the binomial model between technical replicates, whereas about 17 and 20 were flagged over about two weeks and four weeks, respectively.

During the collection period, no infections or other immune events were recorded for the healthy donors. To calibrate time-dependent variance in a beta-binomial model of T-cell clone differential abundance, blood repertoires from healthy donors were used as a training cohort. There were around ten healthy donors in the training cohort, of whom 3 were female and 7 were male. An age range of roughly 25 to 70 years, with an average of 43 years, was recorded for the donors. Whole blood from each healthy donor was obtained from a commercial supplier and was collected at three time points around 13 days apart. Genomic DNA was extracted from unsorted whole blood for immunosequencing.

Sequencing was done on a sample of blood. In this chain, TRBV27 is recombined with TRBJ2-5, and 9 junction bases match TRBD1. This clonotype originated in a person between 18 and 75 years old in good health. The encoded CDR3 is CASSGVLTGGSQETQYF. In nucleotide form, the sequence is TGTGCCAGCAGCGGGGTCCTGACAGGGGGTTCCCAAGAGACCCAGTACTTC.